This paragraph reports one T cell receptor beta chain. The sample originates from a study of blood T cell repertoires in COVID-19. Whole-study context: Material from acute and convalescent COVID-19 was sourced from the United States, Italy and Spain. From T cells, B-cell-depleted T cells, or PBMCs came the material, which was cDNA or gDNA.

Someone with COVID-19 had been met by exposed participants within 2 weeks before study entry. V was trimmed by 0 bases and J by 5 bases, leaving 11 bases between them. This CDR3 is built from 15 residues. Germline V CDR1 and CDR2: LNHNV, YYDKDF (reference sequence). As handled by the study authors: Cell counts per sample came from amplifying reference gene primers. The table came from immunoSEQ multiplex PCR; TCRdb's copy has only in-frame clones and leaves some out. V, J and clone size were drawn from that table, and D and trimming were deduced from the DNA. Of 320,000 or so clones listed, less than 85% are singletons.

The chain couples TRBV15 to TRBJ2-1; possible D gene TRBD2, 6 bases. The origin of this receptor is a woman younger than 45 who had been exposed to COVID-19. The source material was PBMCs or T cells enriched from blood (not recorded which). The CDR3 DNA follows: TGTGCCACCAGCAGAGATTTCGGGGGAAACAATGAGCAGTTCTTC. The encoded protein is CATSRDFGGNNEQFF.